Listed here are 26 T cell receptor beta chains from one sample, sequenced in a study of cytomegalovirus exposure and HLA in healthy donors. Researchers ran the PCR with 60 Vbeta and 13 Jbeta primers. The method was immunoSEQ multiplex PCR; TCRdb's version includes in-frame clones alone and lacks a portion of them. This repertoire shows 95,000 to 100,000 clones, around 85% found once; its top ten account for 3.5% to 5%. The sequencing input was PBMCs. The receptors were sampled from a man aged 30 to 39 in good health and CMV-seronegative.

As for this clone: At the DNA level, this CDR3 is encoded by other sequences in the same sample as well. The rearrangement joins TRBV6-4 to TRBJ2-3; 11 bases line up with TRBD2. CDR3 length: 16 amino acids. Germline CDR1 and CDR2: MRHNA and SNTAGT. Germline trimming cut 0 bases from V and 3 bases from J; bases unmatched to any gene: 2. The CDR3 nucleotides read TGTGCCAGCAGTGACTCGACTAGCGGGGATACAGATACGCAGTATTTT. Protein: CASSDSTSGDTDTQYF.

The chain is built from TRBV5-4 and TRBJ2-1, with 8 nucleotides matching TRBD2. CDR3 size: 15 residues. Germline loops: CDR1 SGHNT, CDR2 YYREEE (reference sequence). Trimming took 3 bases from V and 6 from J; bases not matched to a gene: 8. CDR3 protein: CASSSGLASRNEQFF. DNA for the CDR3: TGTGCCAGCAGCTCAGGACTAGCAAGTCGCAATGAGCAGTTCTTC.

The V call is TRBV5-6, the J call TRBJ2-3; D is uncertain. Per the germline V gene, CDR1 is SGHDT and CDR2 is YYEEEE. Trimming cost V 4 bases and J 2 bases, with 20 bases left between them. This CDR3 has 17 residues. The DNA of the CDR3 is TGTGCCAGCAGCCCGACTTTGATTCTGCGAGACACAGATACGCAGTATTTT. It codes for CASSPTLILRDTDTQYF.

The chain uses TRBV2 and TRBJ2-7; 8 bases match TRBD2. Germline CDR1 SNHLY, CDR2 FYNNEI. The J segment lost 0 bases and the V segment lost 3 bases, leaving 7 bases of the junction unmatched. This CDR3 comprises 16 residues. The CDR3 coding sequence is TGTGCCAGCAGTGAGCCAGGGACTAGTTACTCCTACGAGCAGTACTTC. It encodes CASSEPGTSYSYEQYF.

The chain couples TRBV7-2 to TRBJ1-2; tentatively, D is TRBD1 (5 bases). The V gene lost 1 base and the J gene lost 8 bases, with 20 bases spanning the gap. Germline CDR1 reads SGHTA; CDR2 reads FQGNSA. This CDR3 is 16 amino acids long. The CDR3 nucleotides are TGTGCCAGCAGCTTAGGGGTAGGGGAAGGGGCGGGAGGCTACACCTTC. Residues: CASSLGVGEGAGGYTF.

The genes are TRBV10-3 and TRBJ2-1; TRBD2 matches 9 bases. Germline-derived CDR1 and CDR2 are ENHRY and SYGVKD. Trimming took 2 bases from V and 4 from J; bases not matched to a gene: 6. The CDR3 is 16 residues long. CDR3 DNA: TGTGCCATCAGTGAGCGTAGCGGGGGCTCTTACAATGAGCAGTTCTTC. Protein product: CAISERSGGSYNEQFF.

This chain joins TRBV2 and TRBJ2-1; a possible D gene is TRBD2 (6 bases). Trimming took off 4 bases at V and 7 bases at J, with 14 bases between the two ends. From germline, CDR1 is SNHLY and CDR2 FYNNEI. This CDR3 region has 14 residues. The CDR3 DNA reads TGTGCCAGCAGTGTGAAGGCGGGGCCTAATGAGCAGTTCTTC. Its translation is CASSVKAGPNEQFF.

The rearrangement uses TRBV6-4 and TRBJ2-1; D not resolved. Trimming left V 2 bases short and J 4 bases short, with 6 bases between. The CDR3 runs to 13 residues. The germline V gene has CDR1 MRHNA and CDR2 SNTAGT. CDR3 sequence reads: CASSDGKYNEQFF. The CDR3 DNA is TGTGCCAGCAGTGACGGCAAGTACAATGAGCAGTTCTTC.

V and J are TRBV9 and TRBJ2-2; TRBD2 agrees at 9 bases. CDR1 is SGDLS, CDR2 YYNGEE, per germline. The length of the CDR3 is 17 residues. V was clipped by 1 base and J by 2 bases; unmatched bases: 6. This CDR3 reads CASSVPRTSENTGELFF. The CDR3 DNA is TGTGCCAGCAGCGTACCCAGGACTAGCGAAAACACCGGGGAGCTGTTTTTT.

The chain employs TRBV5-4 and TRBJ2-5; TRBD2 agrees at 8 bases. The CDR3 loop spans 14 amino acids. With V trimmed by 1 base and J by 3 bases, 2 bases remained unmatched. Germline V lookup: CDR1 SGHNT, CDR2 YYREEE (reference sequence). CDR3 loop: CASSLTGGEETQYF. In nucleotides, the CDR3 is TGTGCCAGCAGCTTGACCGGGGGGGAAGAGACCCAGTACTTC.

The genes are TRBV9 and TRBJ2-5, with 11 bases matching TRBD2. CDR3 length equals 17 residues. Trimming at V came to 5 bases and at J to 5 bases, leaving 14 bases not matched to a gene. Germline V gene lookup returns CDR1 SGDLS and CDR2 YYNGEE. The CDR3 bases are TGTGCCAGCAGTGTTGGGACTAGCGGTCTCCAGGTGGAGACCCAGTACTTC. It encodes CASSVGTSGLQVETQYF.

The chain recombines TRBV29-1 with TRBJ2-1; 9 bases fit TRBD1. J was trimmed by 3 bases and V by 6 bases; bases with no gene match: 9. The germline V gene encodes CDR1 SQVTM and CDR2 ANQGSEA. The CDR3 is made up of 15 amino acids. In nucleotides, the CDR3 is TGCAGCGTATTAACCGGGACAGGGTTCTACAATGAGCAGTTCTTC. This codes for CSVLTGTGFYNEQFF.

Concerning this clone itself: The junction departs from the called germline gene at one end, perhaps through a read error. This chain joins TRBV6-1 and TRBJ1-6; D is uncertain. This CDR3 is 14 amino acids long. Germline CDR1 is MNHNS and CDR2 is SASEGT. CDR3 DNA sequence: TGTGCCAGTAGTGAGAGAGCTAATAATTCACCCCTCCACTTT. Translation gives CASSERANNSPLHF.

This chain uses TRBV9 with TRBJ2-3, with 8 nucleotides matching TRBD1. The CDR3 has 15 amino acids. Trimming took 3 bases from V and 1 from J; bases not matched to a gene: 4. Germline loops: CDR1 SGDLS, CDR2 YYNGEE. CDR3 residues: CASSEKTGGTDTQYF. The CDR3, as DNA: TGTGCCAGCAGCGAGAAGACAGGGGGCACAGATACGCAGTATTTT.

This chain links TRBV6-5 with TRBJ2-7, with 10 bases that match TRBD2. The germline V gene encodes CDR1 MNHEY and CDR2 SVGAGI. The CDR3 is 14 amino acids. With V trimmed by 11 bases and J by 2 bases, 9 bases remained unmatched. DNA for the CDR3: TGTGCCGTACAAACTACTAGCGGGGCCTACGAGCAGTACTTC. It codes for CAVQTTSGAYEQYF.

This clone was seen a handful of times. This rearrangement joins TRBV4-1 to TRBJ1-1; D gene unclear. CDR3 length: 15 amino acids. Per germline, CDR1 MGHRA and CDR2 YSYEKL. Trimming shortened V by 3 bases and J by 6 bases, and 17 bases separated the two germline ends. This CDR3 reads CASSQDGGYRAEAFF. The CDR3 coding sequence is TGCGCCAGCAGCCAGGACGGCGGGTACCGCGCTGAAGCTTTCTTT.

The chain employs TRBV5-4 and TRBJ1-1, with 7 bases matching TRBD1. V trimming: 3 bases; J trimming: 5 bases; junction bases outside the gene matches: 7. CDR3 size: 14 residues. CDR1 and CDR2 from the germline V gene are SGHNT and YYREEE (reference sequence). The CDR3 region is CASSSRTGNTEAFF. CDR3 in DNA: TGTGCCAGCAGCTCCAGGACAGGTAATACTGAAGCTTTCTTT.

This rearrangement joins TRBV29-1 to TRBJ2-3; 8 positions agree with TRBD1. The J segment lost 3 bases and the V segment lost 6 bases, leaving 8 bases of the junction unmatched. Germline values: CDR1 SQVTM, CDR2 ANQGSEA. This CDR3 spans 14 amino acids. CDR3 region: CSVLDRVGTDTQYF. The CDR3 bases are TGCAGCGTCTTGGACAGGGTAGGAACAGATACGCAGTATTTT.

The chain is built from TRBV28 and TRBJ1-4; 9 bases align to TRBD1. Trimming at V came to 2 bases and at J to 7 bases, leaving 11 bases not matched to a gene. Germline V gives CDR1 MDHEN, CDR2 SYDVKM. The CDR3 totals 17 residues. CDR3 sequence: CASSLTRDRELLEKLFF. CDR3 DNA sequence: TGTGCCAGCAGTTTAACCAGGGACAGGGAGTTGCTTGAAAAACTGTTTTTT. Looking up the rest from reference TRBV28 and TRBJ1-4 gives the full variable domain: DVKVTQSSRYLVKRTGEKVFLECVQDMDHENMFWYRQDPGLGLRLIYFSYDVKMKEKGDIPEGYSVSREKKERFSLILESASTNQTSMYLCASSLTRDRELLEKLFFGSGTQLSVL.

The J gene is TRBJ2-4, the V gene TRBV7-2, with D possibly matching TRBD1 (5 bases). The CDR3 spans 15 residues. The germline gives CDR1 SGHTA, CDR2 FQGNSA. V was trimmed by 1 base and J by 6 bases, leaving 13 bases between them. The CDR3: CASSLERQWSNIQYF. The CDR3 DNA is TGTGCCAGCAGCTTAGAGAGACAGTGGTCAAACATTCAGTACTTC.

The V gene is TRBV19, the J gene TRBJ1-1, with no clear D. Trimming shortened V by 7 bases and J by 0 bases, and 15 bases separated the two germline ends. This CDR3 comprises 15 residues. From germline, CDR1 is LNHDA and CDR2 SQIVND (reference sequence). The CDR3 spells CASTRLADMNTEAFF. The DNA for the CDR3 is TGTGCCAGTACCCGCCTGGCAGACATGAACACTGAAGCTTTCTTT.

CDR3 nucleotides: TGTGCCAGCAGCGAACGTCGGGGGGCGATCACTGAAGCTTTCTTT. As protein: CASSERRGAITEAFF. V usage is TRBV11-2 and J usage is TRBJ1-1; maybe TRBD1 (6 bases). This CDR3 spans 15 amino acids. CDR1 and CDR2 (germline): SGHAT, FQNNGV. The V and J ends lost 5 bases and 4 bases respectively, with 17 bases between them. The full variable domain, with the rest looked up from reference TRBV11-2 and TRBJ1-1, is EAGVAQSPRYKIIEKRQSVAFWCNPISGHATLYWYQQILGQGPKLLIQFQNNGVVDDSQLPKDRFSAERLKGVDSTLKIQPAKLEDSAVYLCASSERRGAITEAFFGQGTRLTVV.

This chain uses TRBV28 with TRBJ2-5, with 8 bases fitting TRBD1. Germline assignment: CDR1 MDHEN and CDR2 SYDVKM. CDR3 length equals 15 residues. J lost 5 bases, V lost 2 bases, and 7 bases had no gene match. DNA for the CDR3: TGTGCCAGCAGTTTACCGACAGGGGTCGGGGAGACCCAGTACTTC. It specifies CASSLPTGVGETQYF. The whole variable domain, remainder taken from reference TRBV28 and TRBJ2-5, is DVKVTQSSRYLVKRTGEKVFLECVQDMDHENMFWYRQDPGLGLRLIYFSYDVKMKEKGDIPEGYSVSREKKERFSLILESASTNQTSMYLCASSLPTGVGETQYFGPGTRLLVL.

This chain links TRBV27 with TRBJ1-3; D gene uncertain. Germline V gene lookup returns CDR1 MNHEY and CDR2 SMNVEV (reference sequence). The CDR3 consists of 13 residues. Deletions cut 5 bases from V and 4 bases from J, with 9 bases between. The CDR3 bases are TGTGCCAGCAGTCCCTCAGTCGGAAACACCATATATTTT. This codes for CASSPSVGNTIYF.

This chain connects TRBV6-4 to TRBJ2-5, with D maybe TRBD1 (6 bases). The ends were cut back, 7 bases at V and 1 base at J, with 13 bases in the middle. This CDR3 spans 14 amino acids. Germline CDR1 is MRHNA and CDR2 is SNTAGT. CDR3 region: CASNLTGFQETQYF. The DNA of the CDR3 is TGTGCCAGCAATCTCACAGGGTTCCAAGAGACCCAGTACTTC.

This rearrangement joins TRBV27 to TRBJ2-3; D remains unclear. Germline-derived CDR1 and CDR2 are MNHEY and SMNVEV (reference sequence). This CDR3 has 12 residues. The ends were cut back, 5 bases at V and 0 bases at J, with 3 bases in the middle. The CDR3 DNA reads TGTGCCAGCAGTCAAAGCACAGATACGCAGTATTTT. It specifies CASSQSTDTQYF.